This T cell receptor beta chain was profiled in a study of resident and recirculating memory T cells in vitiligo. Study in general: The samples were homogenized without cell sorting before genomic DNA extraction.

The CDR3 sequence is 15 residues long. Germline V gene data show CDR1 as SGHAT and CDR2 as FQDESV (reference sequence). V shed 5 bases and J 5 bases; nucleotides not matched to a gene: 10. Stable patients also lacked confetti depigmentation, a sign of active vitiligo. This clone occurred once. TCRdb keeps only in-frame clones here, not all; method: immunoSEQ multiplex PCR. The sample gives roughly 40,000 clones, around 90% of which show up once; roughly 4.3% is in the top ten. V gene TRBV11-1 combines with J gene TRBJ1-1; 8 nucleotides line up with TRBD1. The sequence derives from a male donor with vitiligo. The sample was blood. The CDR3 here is CASSLDRYRGTEAFF. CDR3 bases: TGTGCCAGCAGCCTAGACCGGTACAGGGGGACTGAAGCTTTCTTT.